Presented here are 12 T cell receptor beta chains from one specimen sequenced in a study of identifying expanded T cells in peripheral blood (dated by TCRdb to between 2018 and 2021). Libraries came from the immunoSEQ multiplex PCR assay. Held by TCRdb, this immuneACCESS table contains in-frame sequences only and omits some clones. Under half of the omission traces to an unresolved V gene where checked; the cause of the rest is unknown. This sample holds 95,000 to 100,000 clones; around 85% were observed only once. The ten largest clones add up to roughly a sixth of the sample. Sequenced input: blood. These receptors originate from a person aged 18 to 75 in good health.

This clone was seen only once. The chain is built from TRBV9 and TRBJ2-1; 11 bases are shared with TRBD2. This CDR3 is 17 amino acids long. V lost 0 bases to trimming and J lost 4 bases; unmatched junction nucleotides: 6. Germline V gene sequence: CDR1 SGDLS, CDR2 YYNGEE. In DNA form, the CDR3 reads TGTGCCAGCAGCGTAGCTCCGGCTAGCGGGGGGTACAATGAGCAGTTCTTC. Protein: CASSVAPASGGYNEQFF.

The chain uses TRBV5-6 and TRBJ2-5; TRBD2 matches 14 bases. V was pared by 2 bases and J by 6 bases, with 9 bases of the junction left unmatched. Looked up from germline, CDR1 is SGHDT and CDR2 is YYEEEE. This CDR3 region has 17 residues. As DNA, the CDR3 is TGTGCCAGCAGCTTAGCTGGACTAGCGGGGGGCCTCAAGACCCAGTACTTC. Its translation is CASSLAGLAGGLKTQYF.

This chain connects TRBV7-8 to TRBJ2-7, with D unclear. The V and J ends lost 1 base and 0 bases respectively, with 7 bases between them. The CDR3 spans 14 residues. Germline V lookup: CDR1 SGHVS, CDR2 FQNEAQ. Written as DNA, the CDR3 is TGTGCCAGCAGCTTAGGGGAAATCTCCTACGAGCAGTACTTC. Protein sequence: CASSLGEISYEQYF.

The rearrangement links TRBV6-6 to TRBJ2-1; 8 nucleotides agree with TRBD2. The CDR3 has 12 residues. The V gene's germline CDR1 is MNHNY and CDR2 SVGAGI (reference sequence). V trimming: 7 bases; J trimming: 7 bases; junction bases outside the gene matches: 3. The CDR3 is CASTTGGNEQFF. Here the CDR3 DNA reads TGTGCCAGCACCACGGGAGGGAATGAGCAGTTCTTC.

The chain links TRBV6-5 to TRBJ2-5; perhaps TRBD1 as D (6 bases). V gave up 0 bases and J gave up 2 bases, with 10 bases separating them. The CDR3 is 15 residues long. Germline V CDR1 and CDR2: MNHEY, SVGAGI. The CDR3 loop is CASSYSPQGQETQYF. CDR3 bases: TGTGCCAGCAGTTACTCGCCACAGGGACAAGAGACCCAGTACTTC.

This chain joins TRBV2 and TRBJ1-1; 9 bases align to TRBD1. Trimming removed 4 bases from V and 3 bases from J; junction bases left unmatched: 3. Germline V gene lookup returns CDR1 SNHLY and CDR2 FYNNEI. The CDR3 extends over 14 amino acids. The CDR3 sequence: CASSVQGADTEAFF. Here the CDR3 DNA reads TGTGCCAGCAGTGTACAGGGGGCGGACACTGAAGCTTTCTTT.

The rearrangement joins TRBV7-9 to TRBJ2-5, with D hard to call. Germline CDR1 and CDR2: SEHNR and FQNEAQ (reference sequence). The CDR3 length is 12 residues. Trimming stripped 1 base from V and 5 bases from J, with 5 bases between. The CDR3 spells CASSLVFETQYF. CDR3 in DNA: TGTGCCAGCAGCTTAGTATTCGAGACCCAGTACTTC. Full variable domain (rest looked up from reference TRBV7-9 and TRBJ2-5): DTGVSQNPRHKITKRGQNVTFRCDPISEHNRLYWYRQTLGQGPEFLTYFQNEAQLEKSRLLSDRFSAERPKGSFSTLEIQRTEQGDSAMYLCASSLVFETQYFGPGTRLLVL.

This clone occurred a few times. The chain recombines TRBV29-1 with TRBJ1-2; 8 bases fit TRBD1. The trim removed 7 bases at V and 8 bases at J, leaving 12 bases unmatched. CDR1 SQVTM and CDR2 ANQGSEA come from the germline V gene. There are 13 residues in the CDR3. The CDR3 loop is CSARGQGHGGYTF. The CDR3 DNA is TGCAGCGCGCGCGGACAGGGCCATGGGGGCTACACCTTC.

J is TRBJ2-7 and V is TRBV4-3; D uncertain. V was cut by 1 base and J by 2 bases, with 12 bases left in between. The CDR3 totals 15 residues. Germline CDR1 and CDR2: LGHNA and YSLEER. CDR3 region: CASSQGWPVPYEQYF. The CDR3 nucleotides are TGCGCCAGCAGCCAAGGATGGCCAGTCCCCTACGAGCAGTACTTC.

This clone was seen once. This chain links TRBV7-2 with TRBJ1-2; 8 bases map to TRBD1. Germline V CDR1 and CDR2: SGHTA, FQGNSA. The CDR3 loop spans 15 amino acids. After removal of 2 bases from V and 0 bases from J, the junction contained 2 bases not matched to a gene. CDR3 sequence: CASSLYRGANYGYTF. The CDR3 DNA is TGTGCCAGCAGCTTATACAGGGGGGCTAACTATGGCTACACCTTC.

The rearrangement joins TRBV4-3 to TRBJ1-6, with TRBD1 matching 8 bases. The J segment lost 4 bases and the V segment lost 2 bases, leaving 7 bases of the junction unmatched. The V gene's germline CDR1 is LGHNA and CDR2 YSLEER. The CDR3 consists of 17 residues. For the CDR3, the DNA is TGCGCCAGCAGCCAATGGTGGCGGACAGGGTATAATTCACCCCTCCACTTT. Translation gives CASSQWWRTGYNSPLHF.

The rearrangement links TRBV5-5 to TRBJ1-1; 8 positions match TRBD1. This CDR3 has 14 residues. Germline values: CDR1 SGHKS, CDR2 YYEKEE (reference sequence). Unmatched junction bases numbered 3, after V lost 3 bases and J lost 2 bases. The CDR3 protein is CASSYGQGNTEAFF. The CDR3 nucleotides are TGTGCCAGCAGCTACGGACAGGGAAACACTGAAGCTTTCTTT.